Listed below are T cell receptor beta chains from one sample, sequenced in a study of T cell responses to AZD1222 COVID-19 vaccine. Produced via immunoSEQ multiplex PCR; TCRdb's table is partial and in-frame only. The sample shows around 150,000 clones, about 91% of them seen only once. This specimen consisted of peripheral blood, obtained 28 days after the second AZD1222 dose. All receptors come from an adult who received the AZD1222 COVID-19 vaccine. Both conserved end residues are part of each CDR3. Fields, in order: J gene, clone size, CDR3 length, D gene, V gene, CDR3 protein, CDR3 DNA. A D gene is named only where the DNA matches it firmly. A row's size may be missing; if present it is once, few, many or a size class.

TRBJ2-1	.	15	.	TRBV6-5	CASNNRVQGTNEQFF	TGTGCCAGTAATAACAGGGTTCAGGGAACCAATGAGCAGTTCTTC
TRBJ2-7	.	12	.	TRBV4-1	CASSQMGYEQYF	TGCGCCAGCAGCCAAATGGGCTACGAGCAGTACTTC
TRBJ1-1	.	15	TRBD1	TRBV14	CASIRWDRPSTEAFF	TGTGCCAGCATCAGGTGGGACAGACCGAGCACTGAAGCTTTCTTT
TRBJ2-1	.	15	TRBD2	TRBV19	CASSIAGGPRNEQFF	TGTGCCAGTAGTATAGCGGGAGGGCCCCGGAATGAGCAGTTCTTC
TRBJ1-1	.	12	.	TRBV19	CASSQGYTEAFF	TGTGCCAGTAGTCAGGGGTACACTGAAGCTTTCTTT
TRBJ1-2	.	14	.	TRBV23-1	CASSPPEGNYGYTF	TGCGCCAGCAGTCCCCCGGAGGGAAACTATGGCTACACCTTC
TRBJ1-2	.	13	.	TRBV7-9	CASSLGPYYGYTF	TGTGCCAGCAGCCTAGGACCTTACTATGGCTACACCTTC
TRBJ1-2	.	14	.	TRBV2	CASRPYRADYGYTF	TGTGCCAGCCGGCCCTACAGGGCAGACTATGGCTACACCTTC
TRBJ2-7	.	15	TRBD1	TRBV6-5	CASKSGQGDLYEQYF	TGTGCCAGCAAGTCAGGACAGGGAGATCTCTACGAGCAGTACTTC
TRBJ1-5	.	15	.	TRBV4-1	CASSWADYSNQPQHF	TGCGCCAGCAGCTGGGCAGACTATAGCAATCAGCCCCAGCATTTT
TRBJ2-1	.	13	.	TRBV9	CASSATPLGEQFF	TGTGCCAGCAGCGCGACCCCCCTCGGGGAGCAGTTCTTC
TRBJ2-7	.	14	.	TRBV28	CASRDVSRSYEQYF	TGTGCCAGCAGGGACGTGAGTCGGTCCTACGAGCAGTACTTC
TRBJ2-2	once	14	.	TRBV7-3	CASSSGLYTGELFF	TGTGCCAGCAGCTCGGGACTGTACACCGGGGAGCTGTTTTTT
TRBJ2-7	.	14	TRBD2	TRBV7-9	CASSLVAGDGEQYF	TGTGCCAGCAGCTTAGTAGCGGGGGACGGCGAGCAGTACTTC
TRBJ2-2	.	18	TRBD2	TRBV7-3	CASSLFGGLAGGTGELFF	TGTGCCAGCAGCTTATTCGGGGGACTAGCGGGAGGCACCGGGGAGCTGTTTTTT
TRBJ1-5	.	16	TRBD1	TRBV7-2	CASSFTGTGGNQPQHF	TGTGCCAGCAGCTTCACCGGGACAGGGGGCAATCAGCCCCAGCATTTT
TRBJ2-3	.	14	.	TRBV4-3	CASSLLGGTDTQYF	TGCGCCAGCAGCCTCCTGGGGGGCACAGATACGCAGTATTTT
TRBJ1-2	.	12	TRBD1	TRBV12-3/TRBV12-4	CASSLPGGGYTF	TGTGCCAGCAGTTTACCAGGGGGTGGCTACACCTTC
TRBJ2-3	.	17	TRBD2	TRBV6-2/TRBV6-3	CASSYPRLAGVTNTQYF	TGTGCCAGCAGTTACCCACGACTAGCGGGAGTCACTAATACGCAGTATTTT
TRBJ1-2	.	16	TRBD1	TRBV5-1	CASSLEGTGGIYGYTF	TGCGCCAGCAGCTTGGAAGGGACAGGGGGCATCTATGGCTACACCTTC
TRBJ1-1	.	14	TRBD1	TRBV27	CASSLTGGLAEAFF	TGTGCCAGCAGTTTGACAGGGGGTTTGGCTGAAGCTTTCTTT
TRBJ2-7	.	15	TRBD2	TRBV2	CASRPTTSGSHEQYF	TGTGCCAGCAGGCCCACAACTAGCGGGAGCCACGAGCAGTACTTC
TRBJ1-2	once	10	.	TRBV20-1	CSARGNGYTF	TGCAGTGCTAGAGGTAACGGCTACACCTTC
TRBJ2-7	.	13	.	TRBV5-4	CASSLDRFDEQYF	TGTGCCAGCAGCTTGGACAGGTTCGACGAGCAGTACTTC
TRBJ2-2	.	13	.	TRBV11-2	CASSRVVTGELFF	TGTGCCAGCAGCAGGGTAGTCACCGGGGAGCTGTTTTTT
TRBJ1-5	.	15	.	TRBV4-2	CASSQDQGIGQPQHF	TGTGCCAGCAGCCAAGATCAGGGGATAGGTCAGCCCCAGCATTTT
TRBJ1-5	.	12	.	TRBV19	CASSIAGQPQHF	TGTGCCAGTAGTATTGCAGGTCAGCCCCAGCATTTT
TRBJ1-2	.	15	.	TRBV3-1/TRBV3-2	CASSQDLRPNYGYTF	TGTGCCAGCAGCCAAGACCTTCGGCCTAACTATGGCTACACCTTC
TRBJ2-1	.	16	TRBD1	TRBV19	CASSMGTGKVYNEQFF	TGTGCCAGTAGTATGGGGACAGGGAAGGTTTACAATGAGCAGTTCTTC